This TCR beta chain was sequenced for a study of T-cell reconstitution after alpha-beta-depleted transplantation in children. Unique molecular identifiers were used in preparing the TCRbeta library. TCRdb reanalysed the PCR reads using MiXCR and keeps one entry per CDR3 protein. The sample contains about 610,000 distinct CDR3 sequences, about 11% of which appear only once. The germline gives CDR1 MNHEY, CDR2 SMNVEV (reference sequence). V dropped 2 bases and J dropped 6 bases, with 20 bases sitting between them. The CDR3 has 17 residues. The chain employs TRBV27 and TRBJ2-1, with D possibly TRBD2 on 7 matching bases. Here the sequenced sample was PBMCs from the stem cell graft donor, taken from the stem cell graft. The receptor's source is a human donor who donated a stem cell graft to a child with acute myeloid leukemia. CDR3 coding DNA: TGTGCCAGCAGTTTAAGTAGACTAGCTCTCAGGGGCAATGAGCAGTTCTTC. Residues: CASSLSRLALRGNEQFF.